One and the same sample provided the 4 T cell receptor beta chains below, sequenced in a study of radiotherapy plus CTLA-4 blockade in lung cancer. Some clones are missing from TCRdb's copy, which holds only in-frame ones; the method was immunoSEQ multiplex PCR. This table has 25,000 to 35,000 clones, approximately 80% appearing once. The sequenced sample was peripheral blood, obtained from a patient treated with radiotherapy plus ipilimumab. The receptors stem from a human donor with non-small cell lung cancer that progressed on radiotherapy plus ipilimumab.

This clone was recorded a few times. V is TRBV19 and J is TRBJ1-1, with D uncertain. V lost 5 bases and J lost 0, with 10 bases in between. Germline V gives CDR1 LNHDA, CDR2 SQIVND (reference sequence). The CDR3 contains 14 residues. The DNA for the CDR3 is TGTGCCAGTAGTGACGGGTTCCTGAACACTGAAGCTTTCTTT. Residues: CASSDGFLNTEAFF.

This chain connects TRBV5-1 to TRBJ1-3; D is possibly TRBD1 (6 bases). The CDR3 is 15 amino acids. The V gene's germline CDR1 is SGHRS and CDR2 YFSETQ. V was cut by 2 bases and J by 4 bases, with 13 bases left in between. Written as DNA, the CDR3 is TGCGCCAGCAGCTTCTCGAGGGGGTCGGGAAACACCATATATTTT. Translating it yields CASSFSRGSGNTIYF.

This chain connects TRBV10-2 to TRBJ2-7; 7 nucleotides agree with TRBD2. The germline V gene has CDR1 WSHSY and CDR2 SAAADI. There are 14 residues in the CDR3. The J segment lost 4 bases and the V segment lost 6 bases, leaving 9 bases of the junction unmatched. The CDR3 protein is CASSLSGTGYEQYF. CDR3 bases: TGCGCCAGCAGCCTGAGCGGGACGGGGTACGAGCAGTACTTC.

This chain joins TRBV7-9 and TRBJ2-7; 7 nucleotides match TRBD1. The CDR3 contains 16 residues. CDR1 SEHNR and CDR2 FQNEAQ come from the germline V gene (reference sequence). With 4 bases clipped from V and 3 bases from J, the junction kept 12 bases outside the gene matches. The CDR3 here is CASSSSSGQLIYEQYF. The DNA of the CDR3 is TGTGCCAGCAGCTCATCCTCGGGACAGCTAATCTACGAGCAGTACTTC.